The clone carrying this T cell receptor (beta chain) has only a few counts. Its antigen remains unidentified. The germline V gene encodes CDR1 SNHLY and CDR2 FYNNEI. V gave up 7 bases and J gave up 2 bases, with 15 bases separating them. This CDR3 has 14 residues. This sample was included in a study of T cell clones after liver transplantation. Looking at the study overall: A pre-transplant mixed lymphocyte reaction with TCRbeta sequencing defined graft-donor-reactive clones followed in post-transplant blood. Three of eight recipients were HCV-positive; others had non-autoimmune, non-viral indications. Overall study results and limits: In a couple of subjects, few donor cells limited the measurable donor-reactive repertoire.

Sequenced by immunoSEQ multiplex PCR; TCRdb stores in-frame clones only, minus some. The sample carries fewer than 85,000 clones, 75% to 85% recorded once. This TCR derives from a human patient who received a liver transplant. These T cells may partly come from the graft donor. V and J are TRBV2 and TRBJ2-7; D may correspond to TRBD1 or TRBD2 (5 bases each). Specimen: CD4+ T cells from blood, collected 12 months after liver transplant. The CDR3 nucleotides are TGTGCCAGCATGGAATGGGACCGGGCCTACGAGCAGTACTTC. This gives the protein CASMEWDRAYEQYF.